These 5 T cell receptor beta chains came from one sample sequenced in a study of blood T cell repertoires in COVID-19. Profiled with immunoSEQ multiplex PCR; TCRdb holds only in-frame clones, not every one. Of 30,000 to 40,000 clones in the sample, 70% to 90% were seen once. Input material: peripheral blood. The receptor source for this set is a human donor in a cohort sampled during active COVID-19.

The chain couples TRBV18 to TRBJ1-4; unclear D gene. The CDR3 extends over 15 amino acids. Germline-derived CDR1 and CDR2 are KGHSH and LQKENI. Trimming pared 0 bases from V and 4 bases from J, leaving 9 bases between. CDR3 region: CASSPPMNGNEKLFF. The CDR3 DNA reads TGTGCCAGCTCACCACCTATGAACGGTAATGAAAAACTGTTTTTT. The whole variable domain, remainder taken from reference TRBV18 and TRBJ1-4, is NAGVMQNPRHLVRRRGQEARLRCSPMKGHSHVYWYRQLPEEGLKFMVYLQKENIIDESGMPKERFSAEFPKEGPSILRIQQVVRGDSAAYFCASSPPMNGNEKLFFGSGTQLSVL.

CDR3 protein: CASSLSPGRGSYEQYF. The CDR3 coding sequence is TGTGCCAGCAGCTTGAGTCCAGGGAGGGGCTCCTACGAGCAGTACTTC. The genes are TRBV5-6 and TRBJ2-7; 7 nucleotides match TRBD2. The V gene's germline CDR1 is SGHDT and CDR2 YYEEEE. This CDR3 has 16 amino acids. Trimming cost V 1 base and J 0 bases; bases outside gene matches: 7.

DNA of the CDR3: TGCAGTGCTAGAGTCGGGAAGACCCAGTACTTC. Amino acid sequence: CSARVGKTQYF. This sequence joins TRBV20-1 and TRBJ2-5, with D possibly matching TRBD2 (5 bases). The germline V gene encodes CDR1 DFQATT and CDR2 SNEGSKA (reference sequence). V shed 1 base and J shed 6 bases, with 6 bases lying between them. The CDR3 loop spans 11 amino acids.

The chain recombines TRBV19 with TRBJ1-6, with 7 bases matching TRBD1. V lost 6 bases to trimming and J lost 7 bases; unmatched junction nucleotides: 9. Germline V gene sequence: CDR1 LNHDA, CDR2 SQIVND (reference sequence). The CDR3 runs 15 residues. CDR3 sequence (DNA): TGTGCCAGTAGAACTATCGGGACAGAAAATTCACCCCTCCACTTT. It codes for CASRTIGTENSPLHF.

The chain combines TRBV15 with TRBJ1-4; D is unresolved. Per germline, CDR1 LNHNV and CDR2 YYDKDF (reference sequence). There are 12 residues in the CDR3. Deletions cut 1 base from V and 7 bases from J, with 4 bases between. The CDR3 bases are TGTGCCACCAGCAGAGCAGGTGAAAAACTGTTTTTT. This translates into CATSRAGEKLFF. Looking up the rest from reference TRBV15 and TRBJ1-4 gives the full variable domain: DAMVIQNPRYQVTQFGKPVTLSCSQTLNHNVMYWYQQKSSQAPKLLFHYYDKDFNNEADTPDNFQSRRPNTSFCFLDIRSPGLGDTAMYLCATSRAGEKLFFGSGTQLSVL.